This T cell receptor beta chain was identified during a study of patients and donors after allogeneic stem cell transplantation. TCRdb analysed the RT-PCR reads with MiXCR anew, one entry per CDR3 protein. Of more than 75,000 distinct CDR3 sequences in the sample, approximately 5.2% were seen once. This clonotype was counted a few times. This CDR3 region has 14 residues. With 4 bases removed from V and 0 bases from J, the gap between germline ends came to 11 bases. Germline V gene data show CDR1 as SQVTM and CDR2 as ANQGSEA. This clonotype was obtained from a human donor who was either an allogeneic HSCT recipient or a stem cell or donor lymphocyte infusion donor (not recorded which). It is not recorded whose cells these are; they may come from a transplant donor. The rearrangement links TRBV29-1 to TRBJ2-3; D is perhaps TRBD2 (6 bases). Sequencing used blood, either unsorted or a sorted T cell fraction (not recorded which). For the CDR3, the DNA is TGCAGCGTTGTACGGGCGGGGAGCACAGATACGCAGTATTTT. This codes for CSVVRAGSTDTQYF.